This T cell receptor (beta chain) was found in a study of spatial heterogeneity in lung cancer (dated by TCRdb to about 2019). Looking at the study overall: Beta-chain transcripts were consistently detected in greater numbers than alpha-chain transcripts, which likely reflects a higher abundance of beta-chain transcripts. TCR alpha and beta repertoires were quantitatively compared across multiple tumor regions, matched nontumor lung and blood in non-small cell lung cancer. Both alpha and beta chains were TCR-sequenced in roughly 200 tumor regions, roughly 70 matched nontumor lung samples and 55 to 60 PBMC samples obtained at surgery. In the raw uncorrected reads, each unique combination of TCR and UMI appeared more than ten times on average. TCR repertoire features were related to nonsynonymous mutation counts determined by whole-exome sequencing of tumor tissue.

This specimen's time point label, interpreted: sample taken at primary tumor resection. Whole RNA extracted from tumor and nontumor lung tissue, or from cryopreserved PBMC samples, was used for TCR sequencing without cell sorting. Samples were obtained from around 72 patients with early-stage, untreated non-small cell lung cancer from the lung TRACERx cohort. Only patients with enough RNA available from two or more tumor regions were chosen for TCR sequencing. V loses 7 bases of germline sequence and J loses 4 bases, and the interval between the two ends is 14 bases. The CDR1 and CDR2 encoded by the germline V gene are MDHEN and SYDVKM. The CDR3 has 14 amino acids, counting the end cysteine and phenylalanine. Only the CDR3 region is kept as DNA, spanning 42 bases read in frame from base 1. This clonotype came up a few times. The specificity of this receptor is unknown. The sample holds no much larger clone one base away, and base qualities are not on file.

Library construction relied on 5' RACE. Sequencing used a NextSeq 500. In the TCR library protocol, a unique molecular identifier was attached to each TCR cDNA molecule so that PCR and sequencing errors could be corrected. The study's processing was this. TCR identification, UMI-based error correction and CDR3 extraction were performed with Decombinator tools. Expanded TCRs were defined as those above a frequency of 2 per 1,000, corresponding to the top 1% of the tumor frequency distribution. Renyi diversity was calculated using the R vegan package after each repertoire was subsampled 100 times to 5,000 TCRs. CDR3 similarity networks were built from amino acid triplet string-kernel similarity, with CDR3s being connected when pairwise similarity was above 0.82. The public reads were reprocessed in TCRdb via fastp at Q25 and MiXCR, keeping in-frame beta chains. Every CDR3 protein is listed once, alongside the most common genes and DNA of its rows. These V and J calls derive from TCRdb rather than the authors' analysis. The sample contains tens of thousands of distinct CDR3 sequences, 5.2% of them found a single time. The top ten hold under 30% of the sample.

The full study reports these points: Ubiquitous expanded tumor TCRs were detected in blood more often at tumor resection than at routine follow-up. Additional single-cell paired TCR alpha and beta sequencing was considered necessary to confirm, at a functional level, the hypothesis that regional TCRs recognize regional mutations.

The V gene is TRBV28 and the J gene is TRBJ2-1, with a tentative D call of TRBD1 or TRBD2, each matching 5 bases. The receptor was isolated from a female donor with early-stage non-small cell lung cancer. The specimen comprised PBMCs, sampled at surgery. This receptor has the CDR3 CASNMRGTYNEQFF. The nucleotide sequence is TGTGCCAGCAATATGAGAGGGACGTACAATGAGCAGTTCTTC. The full variable domain, with segments outside the CDR3 supplied by the reference TRBV28 and TRBJ2-1 proteins, appears as DVKVTQSSRYLVKRTGEKVFLECVQDMDHENMFWYRQDPGLGLRLIYFSYDVKMKEKGDIPEGYSVSREKKERFSLILESASTNQTSMYLCASNMRGTYNEQFFGPGTRLTVL.